The 31 T cell receptor beta chains below were found in one sample sequenced in a study of blood T cell repertoires in COVID-19. Here immunoSEQ multiplex PCR was the method, and the copy in TCRdb shows in-frame clones only, minus some. This sample yields under 250,000 clones, of which approximately 89% are seen a single time; about 5% belongs to the top ten. Input material: peripheral blood. These receptors were collected from a woman between 40 and 55 years old with acute or convalescent COVID-19.

CDR3 region: CASNLLEDGELFF. The CDR3 DNA reads TGCGCCAGCAACCTACTAGAGGACGGGGAGCTGTTTTTT. The rearrangement uses TRBV5-1 and TRBJ2-2, with a weak D call TRBD2 (5 bases). The V end lost 6 bases, the J end lost 7 bases, and 13 bases lay between the germline ends. The germline V gene encodes CDR1 SGHRS and CDR2 YFSETQ. This CDR3 contains 13 residues.

J is TRBJ1-1 and V is TRBV30, with TRBD1 as a possible D gene (5 bases). Germline V gene sequence: CDR1 GTSNPN, CDR2 SVGIG (reference sequence). The CDR3 loop spans 13 amino acids. V shed 0 bases and J shed 8 bases, with 13 bases lying between them. The CDR3 spells CAWSVLGRDEAFF. The CDR3 DNA reads TGTGCCTGGAGTGTACTGGGGAGGGACGAAGCTTTCTTT.

This chain links TRBV29-1 with TRBJ2-2; D perhaps matches TRBD2 (6 bases). The CDR3 runs 14 residues. Germline assignment: CDR1 SQVTM and CDR2 ANQGSEA. V was shortened by 6 bases and J by 6 bases, with 17 bases between the two germline ends. The chain's CDR3 is CSVRLEVVPGELFF. DNA of the CDR3: TGCAGCGTACGACTAGAAGTCGTCCCCGGGGAGCTGTTTTTT.

V usage is TRBV15 and J usage is TRBJ2-1; 7 bases line up with TRBD2. The CDR3 totals 17 residues. From germline, CDR1 is LNHNV and CDR2 YYDKDF (reference sequence). With V trimmed by 0 bases and J by 1 base, 6 bases remained unmatched. This chain's CDR3 is CATSREGASGSYNEQFF. The CDR3, as DNA: TGTGCCACCAGCAGAGAAGGGGCTAGCGGATCCTACAATGAGCAGTTCTTC.

The CDR3 DNA reads TGTGCCAGTAGTACCCCAGTTTCCTTCGCTAACTATGGCTACACCTTC. Residues: CASSTPVSFANYGYTF. The chain has TRBV19 and TRBJ1-2, with D unresolved. The germline CDR1 and CDR2 sequences are LNHDA and SQIVND (reference sequence). CDR3 length: 16 amino acids. V shed 4 bases and J shed 0 bases, with 15 bases lying between them.

The genes are TRBV12-5 and TRBJ2-5, with 7 bases lining up with TRBD1. V lost 2 bases, J lost 5 bases, and 11 bases stayed unmatched. Germline assignment: CDR1 LGHNT and CDR2 FRNRAP. The CDR3 runs 16 residues. The CDR3 region is CASGLTPPGQWETQYF. In nucleotides, the CDR3 is TGTGCTAGTGGTTTGACCCCTCCGGGACAGTGGGAGACCCAGTACTTC.

V usage is TRBV5-1 and J usage is TRBJ1-1; D is ambiguous. Trimming took off 2 bases at V and 1 base at J, with 12 bases between the two ends. There are 15 residues in the CDR3. CDR1 is SGHRS and CDR2 is YFSETQ in the germline V gene. This CDR3 reads CASSLVARRNTEAFF. CDR3 DNA: TGCGCCAGCAGCTTAGTAGCGAGGAGGAACACTGAAGCTTTCTTT. Supplemented by reference TRBV5-1 and TRBJ1-1, the full variable domain reads KAGVTQTPRYLIKTRGQQVTLSCSPISGHRSVSWYQQTPGQGLQFLFEYFSETQRNKGNFPGRFSGRQFSNSRSEMNVSTLELGDSALYLCASSLVARRNTEAFFGQGTRLTVV.

The V call is TRBV27, the J call TRBJ1-2; 7 nucleotides match TRBD1. Germline V gene data show CDR1 as MNHEY and CDR2 as SMNVEV (reference sequence). V lost 6 bases to trimming and J lost 7 bases; unmatched junction nucleotides: 5. The CDR3 spans 12 residues. This CDR3 is CASRSDRTGYTF. CDR3 sequence (DNA): TGTGCCAGCAGATCGGACAGGACTGGCTACACCTTC.

The gene calls are TRBV19 and TRBJ2-5, with D tentatively TRBD2 (6 bases). The CDR3 is 14 residues long. Germline V gene lookup returns CDR1 LNHDA and CDR2 SQIVND (reference sequence). V lost 6 bases, J lost 2 bases, and 13 bases lay in between. In DNA form, the CDR3 reads TGTGCCAGTAGAGGTCCCCGGGGGCAAGAGACCCAGTACTTC. Translated: CASRGPRGQETQYF.

The chain employs TRBV19 and TRBJ1-6; 7 bases map to TRBD1. The V segment lost 4 bases and the J segment 6 bases; nucleotides outside the gene matches: 12. Germline V gene sequence: CDR1 LNHDA, CDR2 SQIVND (reference sequence). There are 17 residues in the CDR3. Here the CDR3 reads CASSNPLAQGTNSPLHF. CDR3 DNA sequence: TGTGCCAGTAGTAACCCCCTGGCACAGGGGACTAATTCACCCCTCCACTTT.

The chain uses TRBV11-3 and TRBJ2-1, with D possibly being TRBD1 (6 bases). V was pared by 5 bases and J by 6 bases, with 14 bases between. The CDR3 covers 14 residues. Germline values: CDR1 SGHNT, CDR2 YENEEA. Here the CDR3 reads CASSIRDTSNEQFF. CDR3 in DNA: TGTGCCAGCAGCATACGGGACACGAGCAATGAGCAGTTCTTC.

The chain couples TRBV5-8 to TRBJ2-6, with D unresolved. Trimming shortened V by 0 bases and J by 0 bases, and 4 bases separated the two germline ends. The germline V gene encodes CDR1 SGHTS and CDR2 YDEGEE. The CDR3 is 15 amino acids. The CDR3: CASSLALSGANVLTF. In nucleotides, the CDR3 is TGTGCCAGCAGCTTGGCCCTCTCTGGGGCCAACGTCCTGACTTTC.

The chain uses TRBV19 and TRBJ1-2; D remains unclear. Germline values: CDR1 LNHDA, CDR2 SQIVND (reference sequence). The CDR3 spans 14 residues. V shed 3 bases and J shed 6 bases, with 14 bases lying between them. In DNA form, the CDR3 reads TGTGCCAGTAGTATCCCCCTTGACGGGAATGGCTACACCTTC. Translated: CASSIPLDGNGYTF. The full variable domain, in which reference TRBV19 and TRBJ1-2 provide the parts outside the CDR3, is DGGITQSPKYLFRKEGQNVTLSCEQNLNHDAMYWYRQDPGQGLRLIYYSQIVNDFQKGDIAEGYSVSREKKESFPLTVTSAQKNPTAFYLCASSIPLDGNGYTFGSGTRLTVV.

The gene calls are TRBV6-1 and TRBJ2-1; D is possibly TRBD2 (7 bases). CDR1 and CDR2 from the germline V gene are MNHNS and SASEGT. V lost 2 bases and J 5 bases, leaving 16 bases between the germline ends. This CDR3 comprises 16 residues. For the CDR3, the DNA is TGTGCCAGCAGTGAATGGGGGGGGCGGCCTGACAATGAGCAGTTCTTC. Translated, it gives CASSEWGGRPDNEQFF.

V gene TRBV19 combines with J gene TRBJ2-5; the match to TRBD1 covers 8 bases. Germline values: CDR1 LNHDA, CDR2 SQIVND (reference sequence). The CDR3 totals 14 residues. V trimming: 3 bases; J trimming: 5 bases; junction bases outside the gene matches: 5. The CDR3 protein is CASSITGGFETQYF. CDR3 in DNA: TGTGCCAGTAGTATTACAGGGGGGTTCGAGACCCAGTACTTC. The complete variable domain, with remaining parts taken from reference TRBV19 and TRBJ2-5, reads DGGITQSPKYLFRKEGQNVTLSCEQNLNHDAMYWYRQDPGQGLRLIYYSQIVNDFQKGDIAEGYSVSREKKESFPLTVTSAQKNPTAFYLCASSITGGFETQYFGPGTRLLVL.

J is TRBJ2-5 and V is TRBV5-1; TRBD1 matches 9 bases. Germline-derived CDR1 and CDR2 are SGHRS and YFSETQ. The junction had 6 bases not matched to a gene; V was cut back by 3 bases and J by 3 bases. The length of the CDR3 is 15 residues. CDR3 nucleotides: TGCGCCAGCAGCTCCGGGACAGGGCATGAAGAGACCCAGTACTTC. This gives the protein CASSSGTGHEETQYF.

This chain links TRBV18 with TRBJ2-6; D is uncertain. The CDR3 is 16 amino acids. CDR1 is KGHSH, CDR2 LQKENI, per germline. Trimming left V 3 bases short and J 0 bases short, with 9 bases between. The CDR3 DNA is TGTGCCAGCTCACCCTCAGATTCCTCTGGGGCCAACGTCCTGACTTTC. This translates into CASSPSDSSGANVLTF.

V and J are TRBV5-4 and TRBJ1-5; D gene ambiguous. Per the germline V gene, CDR1 is SGHNT and CDR2 is YYREEE (reference sequence). CDR3 length: 15 amino acids. Trimming pared 0 bases from V and 4 bases from J, leaving 11 bases between. CDR3 protein: CASSLGRGRNQPQHF. CDR3 bases: TGTGCCAGCAGCTTGGGTCGAGGGCGGAATCAGCCCCAGCATTTT.

The V and J genes are TRBV5-5 and TRBJ1-1; the D gene is possibly TRBD1 (5 bases). The ends were cut back, 1 base at V and 8 bases at J, with 9 bases in the middle. The V gene's germline CDR1 is SGHKS and CDR2 YYEKEE (reference sequence). The CDR3 contains 12 residues. The CDR3 loop reads CASSLPRTEAFF. DNA of the CDR3: TGTGCCAGCAGCTTGCCGCGGACAGAAGCTTTCTTT.

The chain couples TRBV19 to TRBJ1-3, with a weak D call TRBD1 (6 bases). Trimming stripped 9 bases from V and 2 bases from J, with 23 bases between. The CDR3 covers 17 residues. Germline V gene lookup returns CDR1 LNHDA and CDR2 SQIVND (reference sequence). CDR3 DNA: TGTGCCAGCTCCCGGGACATTCTAGCCGGACCTGGAAACACCATATATTTT. It specifies CASSRDILAGPGNTIYF.

J is TRBJ1-6 and V is TRBV5-4; D possibly corresponds to TRBD1 (5 bases). With 4 bases removed from V and 0 bases from J, the gap between germline ends came to 11 bases. The length of the CDR3 is 16 residues. The germline V gene has CDR1 SGHNT and CDR2 YYREEE (reference sequence). The CDR3 DNA sequence: TGTGCCAGCAGCATGGGACTGAGCTCCTATAATTCACCCCTCCACTTT. It translates to CASSMGLSSYNSPLHF. The complete variable domain, with remaining parts taken from reference TRBV5-4 and TRBJ1-6, reads ETGVTQSPTHLIKTRGQQVTLRCSSQSGHNTVSWYQQALGQGPQFIFQYYREEENGRGNFPPRFSGLQFPNYSSELNVNALELDDSALYLCASSMGLSSYNSPLHFGNGTRLTVT.

V is TRBV6-5 and J is TRBJ2-1, with D maybe TRBD2 (7 bases). CDR1 and CDR2 (germline): MNHEY, SVGAGI. The V end was cut by 6 bases, the J end by 1 base, with 10 bases between. This CDR3 region has 14 residues. CDR3 in DNA: TGTGCCAGCAGGGGGGGGCGGTCCTACAATGAGCAGTTCTTC. The encoded protein is CASRGGRSYNEQFF.

The V and J genes are TRBV5-1 and TRBJ1-3; possibly TRBD1 for D (5 bases). Trimming pared 5 bases from V and 8 bases from J, leaving 17 bases between. This CDR3 contains 14 residues. CDR1 and CDR2 from the germline V gene are SGHRS and YFSETQ. The CDR3 protein is CASRSPQGRDTIYF. The DNA for the CDR3 is TGCGCCAGCAGGAGTCCGCAGGGTAGGGACACCATATATTTT.

The gene calls are TRBV19 and TRBJ1-5; no definite D call. Germline CDR1 reads LNHDA; CDR2 reads SQIVND (reference sequence). V lost 3 bases, J lost 2 bases, and 11 bases lay in between. CDR3 size: 15 residues. The CDR3 spells CASSIGRRGNQPQHF. Written as DNA, the CDR3 is TGTGCCAGTAGTATCGGTCGCCGGGGCAATCAGCCCCAGCATTTT.

The chain couples TRBV4-2 to TRBJ1-4; the match to TRBD1 covers 9 bases. The V and J ends lost 3 bases and 7 bases, in that order; junction bases with no gene match: 3. This CDR3 comprises 14 residues. Germline loops: CDR1 LGHNA, CDR2 YNFKEQ. The CDR3 nucleotides read TGTGCCAGCAGCCAGGGACAGGGTTTTGAAAAACTGTTTTTT. Its protein product is CASSQGQGFEKLFF.

This chain joins TRBV30 and TRBJ1-4; 12 bases are shared with TRBD1. CDR1 and CDR2 from the germline V gene are GTSNPN and SVGIG (reference sequence). This CDR3 is built from 15 residues. Trimming took 0 bases from V and 8 from J; bases not matched to a gene: 4. The CDR3 region is CAWSVGTGGKEKLFF. The CDR3 coding sequence is TGTGCCTGGAGTGTAGGGACAGGGGGCAAGGAAAAACTGTTTTTT.

This chain joins TRBV30 and TRBJ2-1, with a possible D match to TRBD1 (5 bases). The germline gives CDR1 GTSNPN, CDR2 SVGIG (reference sequence). The CDR3 has 14 amino acids. The ends were cut back, 2 bases at V and 8 bases at J, with 16 bases in the middle. The CDR3 sequence is CAWSQDITIHEQFF. DNA for the CDR3: TGTGCCTGGAGTCAGGACATTACGATCCATGAGCAGTTCTTC.

The J gene is TRBJ1-2, the V gene TRBV2, with 8 bases matching TRBD1. From germline, CDR1 is SNHLY and CDR2 FYNNEI. This CDR3 region has 13 residues. The V and J ends lost 4 bases and 6 bases, in that order; junction bases with no gene match: 4. The CDR3 here is CASSGTGFHGYTF. The CDR3 nucleotides read TGTGCCAGCAGTGGGACAGGGTTCCATGGCTACACCTTC.

The chain is built from TRBV4-2 and TRBJ2-1; 16 nucleotides match TRBD2. The CDR3 runs to 20 residues. The germline gives CDR1 LGHNA, CDR2 YNFKEQ. After removal of 4 bases from V and 0 bases from J, the junction contained 9 bases not matched to a gene. The DNA for the CDR3 is TGTGCCAGCAGCCCACTGGGACTAGCGGGGGGGACAGGCTCCTACAATGAGCAGTTCTTC. The encoded protein is CASSPLGLAGGTGSYNEQFF.

In this sample, this clone turned up once. The rearrangement joins TRBV6-1 to TRBJ2-4; D is possibly TRBD1 (6 bases). CDR3 length equals 13 residues. Between the trimmed V and J ends, which lost 0 bases and 15 bases, there was a span of 15 bases. In germline, CDR1 is MNHNS, CDR2 SASEGT. The CDR3 reads CASSEAGQRVRYF. DNA of the CDR3: TGTGCCAGCAGTGAAGCCGGACAGAGAGTACGGTACTTC.

This clone has only one observation. The rearrangement links TRBV24-1 to TRBJ2-3; a weak D match, TRBD2 (6 bases). The CDR3 covers 15 residues. Deletions cut 4 bases from V and 0 bases from J, with 10 bases between. Germline V gives CDR1 KGHDR, CDR2 SFDVKD. CDR3 in DNA: TGTGCCACCAGTGAGAAGGGGACTAGCACAGATACGCAGTATTTT. This translates into CATSEKGTSTDTQYF.